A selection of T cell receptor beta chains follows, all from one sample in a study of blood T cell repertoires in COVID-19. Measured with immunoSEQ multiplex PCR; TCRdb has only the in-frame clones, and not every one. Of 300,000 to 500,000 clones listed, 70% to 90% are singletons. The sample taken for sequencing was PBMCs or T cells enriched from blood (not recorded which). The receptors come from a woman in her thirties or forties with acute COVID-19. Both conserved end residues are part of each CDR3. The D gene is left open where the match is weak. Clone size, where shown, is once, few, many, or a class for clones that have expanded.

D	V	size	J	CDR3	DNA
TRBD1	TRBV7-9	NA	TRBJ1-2	CASSSDRVGYTF	TGTGCCAGCAGCTCCGACAGGGTTGGCTACACCTTC
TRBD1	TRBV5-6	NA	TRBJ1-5	CASSEMTGGNQPQHF	TGTGCCAGCAGCGAAATGACAGGGGGAAATCAGCCCCAGCATTTT
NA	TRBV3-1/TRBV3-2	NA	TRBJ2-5	CASSQGAQETQYF	TGTGCCAGCAGCCAGGGGGCCCAAGAGACCCAGTACTTC
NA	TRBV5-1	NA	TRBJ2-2	CASSVEQGVAGELFF	TGCGCCAGCAGCGTCGAACAGGGTGTGGCCGGGGAGCTGTTTTTT
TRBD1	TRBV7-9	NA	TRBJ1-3	CASSRGQESSGNTIYF	TGTGCCAGCAGCCGGGGACAGGAAAGCTCTGGAAACACCATATATTTT
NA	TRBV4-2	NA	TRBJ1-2	CASSQGDTANYGYTF	TGTGCCAGCAGCCAAGGGGACACGGCCAACTATGGCTACACCTTC
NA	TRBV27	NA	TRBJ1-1	CASRGLAGASTEAFF	TGTGCCAGCAGGGGACTGGCGGGGGCGTCCACTGAAGCTTTCTTT
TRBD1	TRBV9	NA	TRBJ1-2	CASSRDRGNYGYTF	TGTGCCAGCAGTCGAGACAGGGGGAACTATGGCTACACCTTC
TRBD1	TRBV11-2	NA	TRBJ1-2	CASSVPTGGAFYGYTF	TGTGCCAGCAGCGTACCCACAGGGGGTGCTTTCTATGGCTACACCTTC
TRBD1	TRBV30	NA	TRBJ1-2	CAWVGDRGFGYTF	TGTGCCTGGGTCGGGGACAGGGGGTTTGGCTACACCTTC
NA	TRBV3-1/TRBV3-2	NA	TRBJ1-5	CASSQGAGQPQHF	TGTGCCAGCAGCCAAGGGGCAGGTCAGCCCCAGCATTTT
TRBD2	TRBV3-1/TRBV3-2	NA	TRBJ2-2	CASSQPGLAGWNTGELFF	TGTGCCAGCAGCCAACCGGGACTAGCGGGGTGGAACACCGGGGAGCTGTTTTTT
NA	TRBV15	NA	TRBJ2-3	CATSSRVDTQYF	TGTGCCACCAGCAGTAGAGTCGATACGCAGTATTTT
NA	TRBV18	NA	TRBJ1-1	CASSPRSLVGNTEAFF	TGTGCCAGCTCACCACGATCGCTAGTAGGGAACACTGAAGCTTTCTTT
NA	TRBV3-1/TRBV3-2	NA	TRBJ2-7	CASSQGGPYEQYF	TGTGCCAGCAGCCAAGGCGGTCCCTACGAGCAGTACTTC
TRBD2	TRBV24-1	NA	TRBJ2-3	CATSDRAGGTDTQYF	TGTGCCACCAGTGATCGAGCGGGGGGCACAGATACGCAGTATTTT
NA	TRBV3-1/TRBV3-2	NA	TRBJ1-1	CASSQVSEPNTEAFF	TGTGCCAGCAGCCAAGTATCGGAGCCGAACACTGAAGCTTTCTTT
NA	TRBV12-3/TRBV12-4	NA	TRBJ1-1	CASRIRGNTEAFF	TGTGCCAGCCGCATCCGGGGGAACACTGAAGCTTTCTTT
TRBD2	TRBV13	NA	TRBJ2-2	CASSLVAGGLTGELFF	TGTGCCAGCAGCTTAGTCGCGGGGGGGCTCACCGGGGAGCTGTTTTTT
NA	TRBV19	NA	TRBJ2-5	CASSIAGLETQYF	TGTGCCAGTAGTATCGCAGGGTTAGAGACCCAGTACTTC
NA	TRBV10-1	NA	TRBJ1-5	CASSNFAVSNQPQHF	TGCGCCAGCAGTAATTTCGCAGTTAGCAATCAGCCCCAGCATTTT
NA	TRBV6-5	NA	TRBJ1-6	CASRPQGRNSPLHF	TGTGCCAGCAGGCCCCAGGGGCGGAATTCACCCCTCCACTTT
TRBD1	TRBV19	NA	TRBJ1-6	CASSIRGQGGSPLHF	TGTGCCAGTAGTATTCGCGGACAGGGAGGGTCACCCCTCCACTTT
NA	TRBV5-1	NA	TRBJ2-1	CASSLNYEQFF	TGCGCCAGCAGCTTGAACTATGAGCAGTTCTTC
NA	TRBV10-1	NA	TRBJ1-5	CASSEYGSSGQPQHF	TGCGCCAGCAGTGAATATGGCTCAAGCGGCCAGCCCCAGCATTTT
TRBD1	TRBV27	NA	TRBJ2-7	CATNNFGTGGYEQYF	TGTGCCACCAACAATTTCGGGACAGGGGGTTACGAGCAGTACTTC
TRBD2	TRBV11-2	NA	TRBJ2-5	CASSLGLAKETQYF	TGTGCCAGCAGCTTAGGACTAGCTAAGGAGACCCAGTACTTC
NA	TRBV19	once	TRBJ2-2	CASSIEGPPGELFF	TGTGCCAGTAGTATAGAGGGCCCCCCCGGGGAGCTGTTTTTT
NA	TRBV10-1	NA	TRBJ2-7	CASSDPSRDMTYEQYF	TGCGCCAGCAGTGACCCCTCCCGGGACATGACCTACGAGCAGTACTTC
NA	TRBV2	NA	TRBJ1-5	CASALQGSKRF	TGTGCCAGCGCTTTACAGGGCTCCAAGCGTTTT
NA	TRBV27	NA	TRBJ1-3	CASSSPTGNTIYF	TGTGCCAGCAGTTCCCCGACAGGAAACACCATATATTTT
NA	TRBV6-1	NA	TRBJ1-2	CASSDSGYGYTF	TGTGCCAGCAGTGATTCGGGCTATGGCTACACCTTC
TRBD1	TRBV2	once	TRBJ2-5	CASRSGQGAKTQYF	TGTGCCAGCAGGTCGGGACAGGGGGCGAAGACCCAGTACTTC
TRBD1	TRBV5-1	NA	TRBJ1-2	CASSSGQGTYGYTF	TGCGCCAGCAGCTCGGGACAGGGGACATATGGCTACACCTTC
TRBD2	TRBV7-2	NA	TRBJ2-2	CASSLGGLAGGELFF	TGTGCCAGCAGCTTAGGGGGACTAGCCGGTGGGGAGCTGTTTTTT
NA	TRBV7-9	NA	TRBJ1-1	CASSITGQTEAFF	TGTGCCAGCAGTATCACAGGGCAGACTGAAGCTTTCTTT
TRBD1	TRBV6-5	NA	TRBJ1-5	CASSLQGMRGQPQHF	TGTGCCAGCAGCTTACAGGGGATGCGCGGTCAGCCCCAGCATTTT
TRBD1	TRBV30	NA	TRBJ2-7	CAWRVPGQGSYEQYF	TGTGCCTGGAGAGTTCCGGGACAGGGAAGCTACGAGCAGTACTTC
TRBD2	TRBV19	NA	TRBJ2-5	CASSRASGVQETQYF	TGTGCCAGTAGTCGGGCTAGCGGGGTTCAAGAGACCCAGTACTTC
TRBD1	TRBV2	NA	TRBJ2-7	CASSSNDRAHEQYF	TGTGCCAGCAGTTCGAACGACAGGGCCCACGAGCAGTACTTC
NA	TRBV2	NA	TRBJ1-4	CASSDRDPRGGEKLFF	TGTGCCAGCAGTGACCGGGACCCAAGGGGAGGGGAAAAACTGTTTTTT
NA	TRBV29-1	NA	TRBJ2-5	CSVGTSFQETQYF	TGCAGCGTTGGAACTAGCTTCCAAGAGACCCAGTACTTC
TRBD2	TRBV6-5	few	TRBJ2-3	CASSYWRGGEGDTQYF	TGTGCCAGCAGTTACTGGAGGGGCGGGGAGGGGGATACGCAGTATTTT
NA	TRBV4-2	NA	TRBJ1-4	CASSQGGGVGKLFF	TGTGCCAGCAGCCAAGGCGGAGGAGTCGGAAAACTGTTTTTT
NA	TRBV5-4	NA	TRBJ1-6	CASSFPLGAGDNSPLHF	TGTGCCAGCAGCTTTCCCCTTGGGGCAGGCGATAATTCACCCCTCCACTTT
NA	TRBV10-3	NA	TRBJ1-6	CAISGQSNSPLHF	TGTGCCATCAGTGGGCAGTCTAATTCACCCCTCCACTTT
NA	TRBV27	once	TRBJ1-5	CASFTGEYSNQPQHF	TGTGCCAGCTTCACAGGAGAATATAGCAATCAGCCCCAGCATTTT
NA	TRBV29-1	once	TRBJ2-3	CSVGPLLADTQYF	TGCAGCGTTGGCCCCCTGCTAGCAGATACGCAGTATTTT
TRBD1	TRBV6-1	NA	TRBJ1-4	CASSYVAGGEKLFF	TGTGCCAGCAGTTATGTGGCAGGGGGAGAAAAACTGTTTTTT
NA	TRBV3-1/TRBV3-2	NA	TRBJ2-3	CASSQVFTSTDTQYF	TGTGCCAGCAGCCAAGTATTTACTAGCACAGATACGCAGTATTTT
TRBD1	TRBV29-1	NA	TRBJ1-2	CSAETGVPYGYTF	TGCAGCGCCGAGACAGGGGTACCTTATGGCTACACCTTC